What follows are 5 T cell receptor beta chains derived from one specimen sequenced in a study of blood T cells in healthy people across ages. A second roughly 6 to 11 cycle PCR used barcoded and J-beta primers. TCRdb reprocessed the 5' RACE reads via MiXCR and lists one record per CDR3 protein. The repertoire holds 1.2 million to 1.5 million distinct CDR3 sequences, around two fifths seen once, with 7.9% in the top ten. The sequencing input was blood. These receptors originate from a woman aged 18-29 years in good health.

The chain's CDR3 is CASSYAENYNSPLHF. The CDR3 DNA follows: TGTGCCAGCAGTTACGCAGAGAACTATAATTCACCCCTCCACTTT. The chain carries TRBV6-2 or TRBV6-3 and TRBJ1-6; D uncertain. CDR1 is MNHEY, CDR2 SVGEGT, per germline. Trimming shortened V by 2 bases and J by 3 bases, and 8 bases separated the two germline ends. The CDR3 has 15 amino acids.

This clonotype appeared a few times. The chain recombines TRBV4-1 with TRBJ1-1; D remains unclear. This CDR3 has 14 residues. V lost 1 base to trimming and J lost 1 base, with 7 bases between them. CDR1 MGHRA and CDR2 YSYEKL come from the germline V gene. As DNA, the CDR3 is TGCGCCAGCAGCCAAGGGGCACAGAACACTGAAGCTTTCTTT. It codes for CASSQGAQNTEAFF.

The gene calls are TRBV27 and TRBJ2-7, with D perhaps TRBD1 (5 bases). The length of the CDR3 is 15 residues. V was pared by 2 bases and J by 6 bases, with 17 bases between. The germline V gene has CDR1 MNHEY and CDR2 SMNVEV (reference sequence). CDR3 sequence: CASSLVVGQSGEQYF. In nucleotides, the CDR3 is TGTGCCAGCAGTTTAGTGGTGGGGCAAAGTGGCGAGCAGTACTTC.

The rearrangement uses TRBV28 and TRBJ2-7; maybe TRBD1 (6 bases). Trimming removed 6 bases from V and 1 base from J, with 19 bases in between. This CDR3 is 16 amino acids long. Germline loops: CDR1 MDHEN, CDR2 SYDVKM. The chain's CDR3 is CASSQSTGKLSYEQYF. In nucleotides, the CDR3 is TGTGCCAGCAGCCAGAGTACAGGGAAATTATCCTACGAGCAGTACTTC.

Only a few counts were recorded for this clonotype. This sequence joins TRBV10-3 and TRBJ2-7; a possible D gene is TRBD2 (6 bases). The CDR3 loop spans 15 amino acids. The V gene lost 6 bases and the J gene lost 4 bases, with 19 bases spanning the gap. Germline V gene data show CDR1 as ENHRY and CDR2 as SYGVKD. CDR3: CAIRTDTTEGYEQYF. DNA of the CDR3: TGTGCCATCAGGACCGATACGACGGAGGGATACGAGCAGTACTTC.